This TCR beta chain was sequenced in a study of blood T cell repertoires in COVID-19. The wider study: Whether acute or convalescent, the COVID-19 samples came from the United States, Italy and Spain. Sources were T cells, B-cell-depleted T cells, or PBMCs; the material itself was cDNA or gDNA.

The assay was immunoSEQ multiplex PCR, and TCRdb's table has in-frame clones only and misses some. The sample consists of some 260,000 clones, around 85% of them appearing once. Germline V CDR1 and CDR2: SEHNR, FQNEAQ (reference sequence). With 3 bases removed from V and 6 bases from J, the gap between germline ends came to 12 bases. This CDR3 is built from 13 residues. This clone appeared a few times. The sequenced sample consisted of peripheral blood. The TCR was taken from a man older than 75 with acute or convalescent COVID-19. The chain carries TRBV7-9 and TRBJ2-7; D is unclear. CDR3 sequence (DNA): TGTGCCAGCAGCTTGACGCAGGTCTCCGAGCAGTACTTC. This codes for CASSLTQVSEQYF.